This T cell receptor beta chain was retrieved from a study of CD8 T cells in Susac syndrome. The multiple sclerosis control group was made up of treatment-naive patients with stable or active relapsing-remitting disease. Random hexamers were used to reverse transcribe the RNA input (about 0.5 to 1 ug). MiXCR was run by TCRdb on the immunoSEQ multiplex PCR reads, yielding one entry per CDR3 protein. The repertoire has some 140,000 distinct CDR3 sequences, around 90% of them found once; the top ten carry over 0.2%. Input material: CD8+ T cells from PBMCs. The receptor comes from a human donor with multiple sclerosis.

The CDR3 region is CASSLGQILETQYF. The CDR3 DNA sequence: TGTGCCAGCAGTCTCGGACAGATTCTGGAGACCCAGTACTTC. J is TRBJ2-5 and V is TRBV12-3 or TRBV12-4; D may be TRBD1 (6 bases). The CDR3 spans 14 residues. V lost 5 bases and J lost 5, with 15 bases in between.